Presented here are 16 T cell receptor beta chains from one specimen sequenced in a study of CD8 T cells in ankylosing spondylitis (TCRdb year 2017). Libraries were made using 5' RACE. The listed sequencing device is Illumina HiSeq 2500. TCRdb reanalyzed the raw reads on its own, using fastp at Q25 for trimming and MiXCR for clone calling, and kept in-frame beta chains. Duplicate CDR3 protein sequences are folded into a single record with the most common DNA and genes. The sample records around 120,000 distinct CDR3 sequences, about a tenth of which are singletons. Approximately 3.5% of the sample goes to the ten largest clones. The specimen was blood, either unsorted or a sorted T cell fraction (not recorded which). These TCRs come from a male donor with ankylosing spondylitis or in good health (not recorded which).

The J gene is TRBJ2-3, the V gene TRBV6-2 or TRBV6-3; D ambiguous. CDR1 is MNHEY, CDR2 SVGEGT, per germline. The germline V and J ends were trimmed by 5 bases and 9 bases, with 15 bases remaining between them. This CDR3 spans 13 amino acids. The DNA of the CDR3 is TGTGCCAGCAGTCAAGACCTTCTCAGGACGCAGTATTTT. Protein: CASSQDLLRTQYF.

This clonotype was observed many times. The rearrangement uses TRBV7-9 and TRBJ2-7; D may correspond to TRBD1 or TRBD2 (5 bases each). The V and J ends lost 8 bases and 5 bases respectively, with 13 bases between them. The CDR3 contains 12 residues. Germline CDR1 and CDR2: SEHNR and FQNEAQ (reference sequence). The CDR3 loop reads CASGLTVDEQYF. The CDR3 nucleotides are TGTGCCAGCGGACTGACAGTAGACGAGCAGTACTTC.

This clonotype came up many times. The chain carries TRBV7-8 and TRBJ1-2; D is possibly TRBD1 (5 bases). Germline values: CDR1 SGHVS, CDR2 FQNEAQ. This CDR3 has 16 amino acids. The V gene lost 8 bases and the J gene lost 5 bases, with 24 bases spanning the gap. The CDR3 region is CASLAVGGARNYGYTF. CDR3 nucleotides: TGTGCCAGCTTAGCCGTGGGAGGGGCGAGAAATTATGGCTACACCTTC.

Comments on this clonotype: This may be a read error, as it is one base from a much larger clone. This chain connects TRBV2 to TRBJ2-1; D ambiguous. Germline-derived CDR1 and CDR2 are SNHLY and FYNNEI. Trimming cost V 6 bases and J 6 bases, with 12 bases left between them. This CDR3 contains 13 residues. The DNA of the CDR3 is TGTGCCAGCAGCCCCCTGAGGTCCAATGAGCAGTTCTTC. Protein product: CASSPLRSNEQFF.

The chain combines TRBV19 with TRBJ1-5; D is perhaps TRBD1 (6 bases). The CDR3 covers 18 residues. Germline CDR1 LNHDA, CDR2 SQIVND (reference sequence). Trimming shortened V by 7 bases and J by 0 bases, and 22 bases separated the two germline ends. CDR3 nucleotides: TGTGCCAGTAAGGATCGCGCCGGGACATCGGATAGCAATCAGCCCCAGCATTTT. It translates to CASKDRAGTSDSNQPQHF. The whole variable domain, remainder taken from reference TRBV19 and TRBJ1-5, is DGGITQSPKYLFRKEGQNVTLSCEQNLNHDAMYWYRQDPGQGLRLIYYSQIVNDFQKGDIAEGYSVSREKKESFPLTVTSAQKNPTAFYLCASKDRAGTSDSNQPQHFGDGTRLSIL.

This clonotype was observed a handful of times. The CDR3 DNA reads as TGCAGCGTTGAGGGGATCTATGGCTACACCTTC. This translates into CSVEGIYGYTF. This rearrangement joins TRBV29-1 to TRBJ1-2; D is ambiguous. V lost 3 bases, J lost 4 bases, and 6 bases lay in between. There are 11 residues in the CDR3. CDR1 is SQVTM, CDR2 ANQGSEA, per germline.

The chain links TRBV7-9 to TRBJ1-5, with a weak D call TRBD1 (5 bases). V was pared by 3 bases and J by 6 bases, with 15 bases between. This CDR3 has 15 residues. The V gene's germline CDR1 is SEHNR and CDR2 FQNEAQ (reference sequence). The DNA for the CDR3 is TGTGCCAGCAGCTTGGGACCTACGTCCGTTCAGCCCCAGCATTTT. It translates to CASSLGPTSVQPQHF.

This clonotype occurred many times. The rearrangement links TRBV12-3 or TRBV12-4 to TRBJ1-1; D is unresolved. V lost 1 base, J lost 1 base, and 7 bases lay in between. This CDR3 is built from 14 residues. This CDR3 reads CASSLGWPNTEAFF. As DNA, the CDR3 is TGTGCCAGCAGTTTAGGTTGGCCGAACACTGAAGCTTTCTTT.

This clonotype has at least ten counts. The chain couples TRBV7-9 to TRBJ2-6; possible D gene TRBD1, 6 bases. Germline V lookup: CDR1 SEHNR, CDR2 FQNEAQ (reference sequence). The CDR3 is 15 amino acids. V lost 5 bases and J 2 bases, leaving 10 bases between the germline ends. DNA of the CDR3: TGTGCCAGCAGCCAACAGGGAGCTGGGGCCAACGTCCTGACTTTC. This translates into CASSQQGAGANVLTF.

This clonotype was counted between two and nine times. The J gene is TRBJ1-4, the V gene TRBV20-1; TRBD1 might be the D (5 bases). Germline loops: CDR1 DFQATT, CDR2 SNEGSKA (reference sequence). V lost 0 bases and J lost 7, with 12 bases in between. This CDR3 comprises 14 residues. CDR3 amino acids: CSAREGQGREKLFF. CDR3 sequence (DNA): TGCAGTGCTAGAGAAGGGCAGGGACGTGAAAAACTGTTTTTT.

This clonotype was recorded many times. The chain recombines TRBV6-5 with TRBJ2-7; TRBD2 might be the D (7 bases). V shed 10 bases and J shed 6 bases, with 13 bases lying between them. This CDR3 has 11 amino acids. CDR1 MNHEY and CDR2 SVGAGI come from the germline V gene. CDR3 sequence reads: CATWGGVEQYF. CDR3 coding DNA: TGTGCCACTTGGGGGGGCGTCGAGCAGTACTTC.

This clonotype was counted many times. The rearrangement uses TRBV5-5 and TRBJ2-1; D is possibly TRBD1 or TRBD2 (6 bases each). Trimming removed 0 bases from V and 3 bases from J, with 10 bases in between. Germline CDR1 and CDR2: SGHKS and YYEKEE (reference sequence). The CDR3 is 15 residues long. The CDR3 bases are TGTGCCAGCAGCTTGGATCGGGGGCGCTACAATGAGCAGTTCTTC. Amino acid sequence: CASSLDRGRYNEQFF.

In its sample, this clonotype was seen many times. The rearrangement uses TRBV7-2 and TRBJ2-7; D remains ambiguous. Trimming shortened V by 5 bases and J by 3 bases, and 8 bases separated the two germline ends. The germline V gene encodes CDR1 SGHTA and CDR2 FQGNSA. This CDR3 has 12 residues. For the CDR3, the DNA is TGTGCCAGCAGCATCGAAATCTACGAGCAGTACTTC. Translated, it gives CASSIEIYEQYF.

This clonotype was detected ten times or more. The chain joins TRBV29-1 to TRBJ1-2; a weak D match, TRBD1 (5 bases). Trimming left V 0 bases short and J 2 bases short, with 7 bases between. This CDR3 is 13 amino acids long. Germline V lookup: CDR1 SQVTM, CDR2 ANQGSEA. CDR3 coding DNA: TGCAGCGTTGAAGATGGGGCAAACTATGGCTACACCTTC. Its protein is CSVEDGANYGYTF.

In this sample, this clonotype turned up many times. The chain links TRBV20-1 to TRBJ2-5, with D hard to call. V lost 6 bases to trimming and J lost 2 bases, with 16 bases between them. The germline CDR1 and CDR2 sequences are DFQATT and SNEGSKA (reference sequence). The CDR3 runs 14 residues. CDR3 sequence (DNA): TGCAGTGCAATGACCGGGCACGTACAAGAGACCCAGTACTTC. Amino acid sequence: CSAMTGHVQETQYF.

This clonotype was seen repeatedly, ten times or more. This chain connects TRBV5-1 to TRBJ2-6; D is uncertain. Trimming took off 4 bases at V and 1 base at J, with 12 bases between the two ends. The CDR3 has 16 amino acids. Germline CDR1 and CDR2: SGHRS and YFSETQ. CDR3 amino acids: CASSEGFLSGANVLTF. The DNA for the CDR3 is TGCGCCAGCAGCGAAGGTTTTCTATCTGGGGCCAACGTCCTGACTTTC.